A selection of T cell receptor beta chains follows, all from one sample in a study of blood T cell repertoires in COVID-19. Repertoires were generated with immunoSEQ multiplex PCR, while TCRdb's copy carries only in-frame clones and drops some. Of fewer than 200,000 clones in the sample, approximately 84% were seen once. What was sequenced was peripheral blood. These receptors originate from a man between 40 and 49 years old with acute or convalescent COVID-19. CDR3s include the opening cysteine and the closing phenylalanine or tryptophan. A D gene is named only where the DNA matches it firmly. The size field is filled for only some rows; it gives once, few, many or a size class.

CDR3nt: .
CDR3aa: CAWSAADSGSTLGNEKLFF
v_gene: TRBV30
j_gene: TRBJ1-4
abundance: few
d_gene: .

CDR3nt: TGTGCCAGCATGACAGGTGTCGAGCAGTACTTC
CDR3aa: CASMTGVEQYF
v_gene: TRBV9
j_gene: TRBJ2-7
abundance: .
d_gene: .

CDR3nt: TGTGCCTGGAGTGATGGGCCCAGGGGGCAGCCCCAGCATTTT
CDR3aa: CAWSDGPRGQPQHF
v_gene: TRBV30
j_gene: TRBJ1-5
abundance: .
d_gene: TRBD1

CDR3nt: TGTGCCAGCAGCGGAATAGACAGGGGCACTGAAGCTTTCTTT
CDR3aa: CASSGIDRGTEAFF
v_gene: TRBV9
j_gene: TRBJ1-1
abundance: .
d_gene: TRBD1

CDR3nt: TGTGCCAGCAGCTCGGGGATGAACACTGAAGCTTTCTTT
CDR3aa: CASSSGMNTEAFF
v_gene: TRBV7-2
j_gene: TRBJ1-1
abundance: .
d_gene: .

CDR3nt: TGCGCCAGCAGCTTGGGGACAGGCGGAGAGACCCAGTACTTC
CDR3aa: CASSLGTGGETQYF
v_gene: TRBV5-1
j_gene: TRBJ2-5
abundance: .
d_gene: TRBD1

CDR3nt: TGTGCCAGTAGTGAGGACAGCTTAGGAGAGCAGTACTTC
CDR3aa: CASSEDSLGEQYF
v_gene: TRBV19
j_gene: TRBJ2-7
abundance: .
d_gene: .

CDR3nt: TGTGCCAGCAGGGGACTAGCGGGGGGCCAAATAGATACGCAGTATTTT
CDR3aa: CASRGLAGGQIDTQYF
v_gene: TRBV6-7
j_gene: TRBJ2-3
abundance: .
d_gene: TRBD2

CDR3nt: TGTGCCACCAGCAGAGTTCCTAGCGGAGGGTTCGAGCAGTACTTC
CDR3aa: CATSRVPSGGFEQYF
v_gene: TRBV15
j_gene: TRBJ2-7
abundance: .
d_gene: TRBD2

CDR3nt: TGTGCCAGCAGCGGGACAGCCGGGGAAAAACTGTTTTTT
CDR3aa: CASSGTAGEKLFF
v_gene: TRBV9
j_gene: TRBJ1-4
abundance: once
d_gene: .

CDR3nt: TGTGCCAGCAGCTTGGGCAGGGGCGATTCACCCCTCCACTTT
CDR3aa: CASSLGRGDSPLHF
v_gene: TRBV11-2
j_gene: TRBJ1-6
abundance: .
d_gene: .

CDR3nt: TGCGCCAGCCCGACAGGGTTGGCGAACACTGAAGCTTTCTTT
CDR3aa: CASPTGLANTEAFF
v_gene: TRBV23-1
j_gene: TRBJ1-1
abundance: .
d_gene: TRBD1

CDR3nt: TGTGCCAGCAGTAACTTAGAGGGGGCTCGTGAGCAGTACTTC
CDR3aa: CASSNLEGAREQYF
v_gene: TRBV6-6
j_gene: TRBJ2-7
abundance: .
d_gene: TRBD1

CDR3nt: TGTGCCAGCTCACGGGCGGAGGGGAGCAATCAGCCCCAGCATTTT
CDR3aa: CASSRAEGSNQPQHF
v_gene: TRBV18
j_gene: TRBJ1-5
abundance: .
d_gene: .

CDR3nt: TGTGCCAGCAGCTTGGGGACAGGGATCGGCAATCAGCCCCAGCATTTT
CDR3aa: CASSLGTGIGNQPQHF
v_gene: TRBV5-6
j_gene: TRBJ1-5
abundance: .
d_gene: TRBD1

CDR3nt: TGTGCCAGCAGTTTTTGGAGGGAATTCTACGAGCAGTACTTC
CDR3aa: CASSFWREFYEQYF
v_gene: TRBV28
j_gene: TRBJ2-7
abundance: .
d_gene: .

CDR3nt: TGTGCCAGCACCTCCAATCTGCAGACAGGGGGCAACACCGGGGAGCTGTTTTTT
CDR3aa: CASTSNLQTGGNTGELFF
v_gene: TRBV28
j_gene: TRBJ2-2
abundance: .
d_gene: TRBD1

CDR3nt: TGTGCCAGCAATGACCCCCGGGCTAGCGGGTCAGATACGCAGTATTTT
CDR3aa: CASNDPRASGSDTQYF
v_gene: TRBV6-4
j_gene: TRBJ2-3
abundance: .
d_gene: TRBD2

CDR3nt: TGTGCCAGCAGCTATGACCAGGGGGCACAATCACCCCTCCACTTT
CDR3aa: CASSYDQGAQSPLHF
v_gene: TRBV13
j_gene: TRBJ1-6
abundance: .
d_gene: TRBD1

CDR3nt: TGTGCCAGCCGCACGGGGGGTAAGGGCGAGCAGTACTTC
CDR3aa: CASRTGGKGEQYF
v_gene: TRBV6-5
j_gene: TRBJ2-7
abundance: .
d_gene: TRBD2

CDR3nt: TGTGCCATCAGTTCCGAAATCTACTACGAGCAGTACTTC
CDR3aa: CAISSEIYYEQYF
v_gene: TRBV10-3
j_gene: TRBJ2-7
abundance: once
d_gene: .

CDR3nt: TGTGCCAGCAGCCCCCGACAGGGGGCATATTCTGGCGACGGAAACACCATATATTTT
CDR3aa: CASSPRQGAYSGDGNTIYF
v_gene: TRBV3-1/TRBV3-2
j_gene: TRBJ1-3
abundance: .
d_gene: TRBD1

CDR3nt: TGTGCCAGCAGTGCGGGAGTCCGGGGGGAAAAACTGTTTTTT
CDR3aa: CASSAGVRGEKLFF
v_gene: TRBV25-1
j_gene: TRBJ1-4
abundance: .
d_gene: .

CDR3nt: TGTGCCACCAGCGAGCCCGACAGGGGAAACTATGGCTACACCTTC
CDR3aa: CATSEPDRGNYGYTF
v_gene: TRBV15
j_gene: TRBJ1-2
abundance: .
d_gene: TRBD1

CDR3nt: TGTGCCAGCAGCTTAGTAGGTGCAGGGACCTACGAGCAGTACTTC
CDR3aa: CASSLVGAGTYEQYF
v_gene: TRBV7-2
j_gene: TRBJ2-7
abundance: .
d_gene: .

CDR3nt: TGTGCCAGTAGTATAGATTCGGACAGTCGTTATCAGCCCCAGCATTTT
CDR3aa: CASSIDSDSRYQPQHF
v_gene: TRBV19
j_gene: TRBJ1-5
abundance: .
d_gene: .

CDR3nt: TGCGCCCGCCTCCGGGACACTGAAGCTTTCTTT
CDR3aa: CARLRDTEAFF
v_gene: TRBV10-1
j_gene: TRBJ1-1
abundance: many
d_gene: .

CDR3nt: TGTGCCAGCAGAACCGGGACAGTCTATGGCTACACCTTC
CDR3aa: CASRTGTVYGYTF
v_gene: TRBV28
j_gene: TRBJ1-2
abundance: .
d_gene: TRBD1

CDR3nt: TGTGCCAGCAGTTCGGAACAGGGGGCCCAAGAGACCCAGTACTTC
CDR3aa: CASSSEQGAQETQYF
v_gene: TRBV7-2
j_gene: TRBJ2-5
abundance: .
d_gene: TRBD1

CDR3nt: TGTGCCAGCAGTTATCCCGGGCGGAGCGGCGGGGAGCTGTTTTTT
CDR3aa: CASSYPGRSGGELFF
v_gene: TRBV6-6
j_gene: TRBJ2-2
abundance: .
d_gene: .

CDR3nt: TGCGCCAGCAGCTTTTCGGGGGGCGTCTTGAACACTGAAGCTTTCTTT
CDR3aa: CASSFSGGVLNTEAFF
v_gene: TRBV5-1
j_gene: TRBJ1-1
abundance: once
d_gene: .

CDR3nt: TGTGCCAGCAGTGAACTTACAGATAACACCGGGGAGCTGTTTTTT
CDR3aa: CASSELTDNTGELFF
v_gene: TRBV6-1
j_gene: TRBJ2-2
abundance: .
d_gene: .

CDR3nt: TGTGCCAGCGGACAGGGATTTAGCTACGAGCAGTACTTC
CDR3aa: CASGQGFSYEQYF
v_gene: TRBV2
j_gene: TRBJ2-7
abundance: .
d_gene: TRBD1